One and the same sample provided the 18 T cell receptor beta chains below, sequenced in a study of cytomegalovirus exposure and HLA in healthy donors. Vbeta (60) and Jbeta (13) primers were used in the PCR. TCRdb keeps only in-frame clones here, not all; method: immunoSEQ multiplex PCR. Among about 250,000 clones listed, under 80% were seen once. The sample taken for sequencing was PBMCs. These receptors came from a female donor in good health and CMV-seronegative.

The chain combines TRBV5-1 with TRBJ1-2, with D possibly matching TRBD1 (6 bases). Germline V CDR1 and CDR2: SGHRS, YFSETQ. With 0 bases removed from V and 4 bases from J, the gap between germline ends came to 10 bases. There are 14 residues in the CDR3. Written as DNA, the CDR3 is TGCGCCAGCAGCTTGGACAGGGTTTCCTATGGCTACACCTTC. Its translation is CASSLDRVSYGYTF.

This clone occurred a few times. CDR3: CASSLRDGGGNEQFF. In DNA, the CDR3 is TGTGCCAGCAGTCTTAGGGACGGCGGGGGCAATGAGCAGTTCTTC. J is TRBJ2-1 and V is TRBV6-5, with 7 bases that match TRBD2. The CDR3 contains 15 residues. The ends lost 5 bases at V and 6 bases at J; junction bases unmatched: 10. CDR1 and CDR2 (germline): MNHEY, SVGAGI.

J is TRBJ1-6 and V is TRBV19; no clear D gene. The CDR3 covers 15 residues. Germline V gene lookup returns CDR1 LNHDA and CDR2 SQIVND (reference sequence). Deletions cut 5 bases from V and 8 bases from J, with 16 bases between. The CDR3 protein is CASSPPGINDSPLHF. CDR3 DNA: TGTGCCAGTAGTCCCCCGGGGATTAATGATTCACCCCTCCACTTT.

CDR3 coding DNA: TGTGCCAGTAGTACCCGACCAGGGAACACTGAAGCTTTCTTT. Translation gives CASSTRPGNTEAFF. This chain uses TRBV19 with TRBJ1-1; no clear D. Germline V CDR1 and CDR2: LNHDA, SQIVND (reference sequence). This CDR3 has 14 residues. The V end lost 4 bases, the J end lost 1 base, and 10 bases lay between the germline ends. The variable domain in full, completed from reference TRBV19 and TRBJ1-1, reads DGGITQSPKYLFRKEGQNVTLSCEQNLNHDAMYWYRQDPGQGLRLIYYSQIVNDFQKGDIAEGYSVSREKKESFPLTVTSAQKNPTAFYLCASSTRPGNTEAFFGQGTRLTVV.

The chain links TRBV29-1 to TRBJ2-5; TRBD1 agrees at 7 bases. TRBJ2-7 matches the DNA end more closely, so the J call is doubtful. The CDR3 length is 11 residues. Germline CDR1 SQVTM, CDR2 ANQGSEA. The CDR3 DNA reads TGCAGCGTTGAGGGACAGTACGAGCAGTACTTC. Protein product: CSVEGQYEQYF.

This clone was seen just once. The chain couples TRBV11-3 to TRBJ2-1; possible D gene TRBD1, 6 bases. Germline-derived CDR1 and CDR2 are SGHNT and YENEEA. The CDR3 runs 13 residues. V lost 7 bases to trimming and J lost 9 bases, with 16 bases between them. The CDR3, as DNA: TGTGCCAGCAACTCTTTGACAGGCGGTGAGCAGTTCTTC. It yields the protein CASNSLTGGEQFF.

The chain couples TRBV10-1 to TRBJ2-2; TRBD1 matches 7 bases. This CDR3 has 17 residues. Germline CDR1 WNHNN, CDR2 SYGVQD (reference sequence). Losses at the gene ends were 11 bases for V and 1 base for J; bases not matched to a gene: 16. CDR3 sequence (DNA): TGCGCCTCCGGGGCAGGACAGGTCGCTTTGAACACCGGGGAGCTGTTTTTT. It yields the protein CASGAGQVALNTGELFF.

The chain couples TRBV6-1 to TRBJ2-7; 7 positions agree with TRBD1. This CDR3 comprises 14 residues. Germline V gene sequence: CDR1 MNHNS, CDR2 SASEGT. The trim removed 7 bases at V and 4 bases at J, leaving 10 bases unmatched. The CDR3 here is CASTRIQGPYEQYF. DNA for the CDR3: TGTGCCAGCACCCGGATACAGGGGCCTTACGAGCAGTACTTC.

The genes are TRBV7-6 and TRBJ2-2; 9 positions match TRBD2. From germline, CDR1 is SGHVS and CDR2 FNYEAQ. The CDR3 is 15 amino acids. V was pared by 5 bases and J by 9 bases, with 10 bases of the junction left unmatched. The DNA for the CDR3 is TGTGCCAGCAGCAGCGGCGGGAGGGTCTTAAGGGAGCTGTTTTTT. Translated, it gives CASSSGGRVLRELFF.

This clone appeared a single time. V and J are TRBV11-2 and TRBJ1-1; maybe TRBD1 (5 bases). Deletions cut 3 bases from V and 0 bases from J, with 11 bases between. The CDR3 has 15 amino acids. The germline V gene encodes CDR1 SGHAT and CDR2 FQNNGV. The DNA of the CDR3 is TGTGCCAGCAGCTTGACAGCATCCTTGAACACTGAAGCTTTCTTT. Its translation is CASSLTASLNTEAFF.

V and J are TRBV29-1 and TRBJ2-7, with 7 bases aligning to TRBD2. CDR3 length: 13 residues. J lost 6 bases, V lost 0 bases, and 5 bases had no gene match. CDR1 is SQVTM, CDR2 ANQGSEA, per germline. The CDR3 is CSVEDERTSEQYF. DNA of the CDR3: TGCAGCGTTGAAGATGAGCGGACTAGCGAGCAGTACTTC.

This clone appeared a few times. The V call is TRBV4-1, the J call TRBJ2-2; D is unclear. The germline gives CDR1 MGHRA, CDR2 YSYEKL. V lost 1 base and J lost 4, with 7 bases in between. The CDR3 runs 14 residues. For the CDR3, the DNA is TGCGCCAGCAGCCAAGGGCTCACCACCGGGGAGCTGTTTTTT. The encoded protein is CASSQGLTTGELFF.

CDR3 amino acids: CASSGGTSGLSSYNEQFF. CDR3 bases: TGTGCCAGCAGTGGGGGGACTAGCGGTTTAAGCTCCTACAATGAGCAGTTCTTC. The chain carries TRBV6-4 and TRBJ2-1; 11 bases agree with TRBD2. With V trimmed by 4 bases and J by 0 bases, 8 bases remained unmatched. CDR1 and CDR2 (germline): MRHNA, SNTAGT. This CDR3 spans 18 amino acids.

The chain has TRBV19 and TRBJ1-1; D remains unclear. Germline assignment: CDR1 LNHDA and CDR2 SQIVND (reference sequence). The germline V and J ends were trimmed by 5 bases and 11 bases, with 24 bases remaining between them. This CDR3 is built from 15 residues. CDR3 nucleotides: TGTGCCAGTAGTGAAGAGGCCGACCCATGGACGGGGGCTTTCTTT. Protein: CASSEEADPWTGAFF.

CDR3 DNA sequence: TGCGCCAGCAGCTTACAGATTAACACTGAAGCTTTCTTT. Its translation is CASSLQINTEAFF. The chain links TRBV5-1 to TRBJ1-1; D ambiguous. V was shortened by 2 bases and J by 2 bases, with 7 bases between the two germline ends. The germline V gene has CDR1 SGHRS and CDR2 YFSETQ. The CDR3 sequence is 13 residues long. The full variable domain, its missing parts supplied by reference TRBV5-1 and TRBJ1-1, is KAGVTQTPRYLIKTRGQQVTLSCSPISGHRSVSWYQQTPGQGLQFLFEYFSETQRNKGNFPGRFSGRQFSNSRSEMNVSTLELGDSALYLCASSLQINTEAFFGQGTRLTVV.

The chain carries TRBV23-1 and TRBJ2-1; TRBD1 matches 7 bases. TRBV23-1 is assigned to the ORF class and has an uncertain function. This CDR3 has 16 amino acids. V lost 2 bases to trimming and J lost 5 bases; unmatched junction nucleotides: 9. CDR3 sequence reads: CASSQPGQRIDNEQFF. CDR3 coding DNA: TGCGCCAGCAGTCAACCGGGACAGCGTATTGACAATGAGCAGTTCTTC.

The gene calls are TRBV2 and TRBJ2-1, with no clear D. V lost 7 bases, J lost 4 bases, and 8 bases lay in between. The CDR3 contains 12 residues. Germline values: CDR1 SNHLY, CDR2 FYNNEI. This CDR3 reads CASMAFYNEQFF. The CDR3 DNA follows: TGTGCCAGCATGGCATTTTACAATGAGCAGTTCTTC.

Here the CDR3 DNA reads TGTGCCAGCAGCCGCGTCGACAATGAGCAGTTCTTC. Its protein is CASSRVDNEQFF. The chain has TRBV5-6 and TRBJ2-1; no clear D. Germline CDR1 and CDR2: SGHDT and YYEEEE. Trimming shortened V by 4 bases and J by 5 bases, and 7 bases separated the two germline ends. The CDR3 is made up of 12 amino acids.